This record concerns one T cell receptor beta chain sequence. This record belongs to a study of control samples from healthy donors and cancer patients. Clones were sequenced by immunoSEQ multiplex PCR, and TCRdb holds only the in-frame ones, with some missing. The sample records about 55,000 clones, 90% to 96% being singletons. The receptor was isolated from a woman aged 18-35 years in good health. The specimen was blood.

CDR3 DNA sequence: TGTGCCAGCAGCGTAAATCAGGTTTCGAACACTGAAGCTTTCTTT. As protein: CASSVNQVSNTEAFF. The chain combines TRBV9 with TRBJ1-1; D remains unclear. Germline V gene sequence: CDR1 SGDLS, CDR2 YYNGEE. V lost 1 base, J lost 1 base, and 11 bases lay in between. The CDR3 length is 15 residues.